Below, 19 T cell receptor beta chains from the same sample are listed, as sequenced in a study of Ad26.COV2.S vaccination and SARS-CoV-2 variants (dated by TCRdb to about 2021). The library was obtained by the immunoSEQ multiplex PCR assay. TCRdb mirrors the immuneACCESS table, restricted to in-frame sequences. Some clones are absent from its copies; in checked studies, under half trace to an unresolved V gene, and the reason for the others is unknown. In this sample the table shows 200,000 to 300,000 clones, around nine tenths of which occur a single time. The ten most abundant clones make up around 10% of the sample. The sample's treatment or condition label, in plain terms: about 20 received Ad26.COV2.S at low or high dose, single or two shots; about five received placebo; per-sample allocation not given. For vaccine and placebo recipients, repertoires were sequenced using samples collected on day 63 after the first injection.

The sample was peripheral blood, taken in a trial of Ad26.COV2.S vaccine versus placebo. The receptors were sampled from a person between 18 and 65 years old who received the Ad26.COV2.S COVID-19 vaccine or a placebo.

This chain joins TRBV21-1 and TRBJ1-2. TRBV21-1 is a known pseudogene. The CDR3 spans 14 residues. Here the CDR3 DNA reads TGTGCCAGCAGCCTTATGGAAGGGACGGGGGGCTACACCTTC. Amino acid sequence: CASSLMEGTGGYTF.

The V call is TRBV5-6, the J call TRBJ1-2; 7 bases line up with TRBD1. Losses at the gene ends were 4 bases for V and 4 bases for J; bases not matched to a gene: 1. This CDR3 spans 12 amino acids. Per germline, CDR1 SGHDT and CDR2 YYEEEE. CDR3 nucleotide sequence: TGTGCCAGCAGCGGGACAGTCTATGGCTACACCTTC. This gives the protein CASSGTVYGYTF.

V and J are TRBV27 and TRBJ2-5; the D is unclear. The germline CDR1 and CDR2 sequences are MNHEY and SMNVEV (reference sequence). Deletions cut 4 bases from V and 1 base from J, with 10 bases between. The CDR3 is 14 residues long. CDR3 sequence reads: CASSSLNFQETQYF. The CDR3 DNA follows: TGTGCCAGCAGTTCCCTCAACTTCCAAGAGACCCAGTACTTC.

V gene TRBV7-8 combines with J gene TRBJ2-5; tentatively, D is TRBD2 (6 bases). The CDR3 sequence is 17 residues long. V was pared by 1 base and J by 4 bases, with 19 bases between. Germline V lookup: CDR1 SGHVS, CDR2 FQNEAQ. The CDR3 reads CASSLEGGLLAGETQYF. The DNA for the CDR3 is TGTGCCAGCAGCTTAGAAGGAGGGCTATTGGCTGGAGAGACCCAGTACTTC.

This clone came up once. The chain couples TRBV5-5 to TRBJ2-1, with TRBD2 matching over 10 bases. V lost 0 bases and J lost 0; bases outside the gene matches: 6. The CDR3 totals 18 residues. Germline V gene sequence: CDR1 SGHKS, CDR2 YYEKEE (reference sequence). In DNA, the CDR3 is TGTGCCAGCAGCTTGGACGGTAGCGGGGGGAACTCCTACAATGAGCAGTTCTTC. Its protein is CASSLDGSGGNSYNEQFF.

The V gene is TRBV7-9, the J gene TRBJ1-1, with 9 bases lining up with TRBD1. Losses at the gene ends were 5 bases for V and 5 bases for J; bases not matched to a gene: 6. The CDR3 has 14 residues. The germline V gene has CDR1 SEHNR and CDR2 FQNEAQ (reference sequence). The CDR3 protein is CASSPTGGATEAFF. In nucleotides, the CDR3 is TGTGCCAGCAGCCCCACAGGGGGCGCGACTGAAGCTTTCTTT.

This chain links TRBV7-2 with TRBJ2-7; TRBD1 might be the D (5 bases). The CDR3 runs 15 residues. Trimming left V 1 base short and J 5 bases short, with 15 bases between. Germline CDR1 and CDR2: SGHTA and FQGNSA. CDR3 nucleotides: TGTGCCAGCAGCTTAGAACCAGGGTTCATCCACGAGCAGTACTTC. As protein: CASSLEPGFIHEQYF.

V is TRBV27 and J is TRBJ2-7; D unclear. V was trimmed by 6 bases and J by 2 bases, leaving 8 bases between them. CDR3 size: 12 residues. CDR1 and CDR2 from the germline V gene are MNHEY and SMNVEV (reference sequence). The CDR3 sequence is CASRDPPYEQYF. CDR3 in DNA: TGTGCCAGCAGGGACCCGCCCTACGAGCAGTACTTC.

The chain uses TRBV9 and TRBJ1-4, with D hard to call. The CDR3 runs to 16 residues. Deletions cut 3 bases from V and 7 bases from J, with 19 bases between. In germline, CDR1 is SGDLS, CDR2 YYNGEE. The CDR3 DNA follows: TGTGCCAGCAGCGGGGAGGGAGACCGGACGATTGAAAAACTGTTTTTT. Translated, it gives CASSGEGDRTIEKLFF.

The chain employs TRBV27 and TRBJ1-1; D remains ambiguous. Germline values: CDR1 MNHEY, CDR2 SMNVEV (reference sequence). V lost 5 bases and J lost 4, with 14 bases in between. CDR3 length equals 14 residues. This CDR3 is CASSATEGGTEAFF. The CDR3 DNA reads as TGTGCCAGCAGTGCTACCGAGGGTGGCACTGAAGCTTTCTTT.

J is TRBJ1-5 and V is TRBV6-2 or TRBV6-3; 10 bases are a match to TRBD1. CDR3 length equals 18 residues. From germline, CDR1 is MNHEY and CDR2 SVGEGT. J lost 6 bases, V lost 2 bases, and 13 bases had no gene match. CDR3 loop: CASSYQDRGWLPGQPQHF. In DNA, the CDR3 is TGTGCCAGCAGTTACCAGGACAGGGGGTGGCTCCCGGGTCAGCCCCAGCATTTT.

CDR3: CASSETTDTQYF. CDR3 DNA sequence: TGTGCCAGCAGTGAGACTACAGATACGCAGTATTTT. The chain recombines TRBV28 with TRBJ2-3; D gene unclear. Germline V lookup: CDR1 MDHEN, CDR2 SYDVKM. CDR3 length: 12 residues. V lost 5 bases to trimming and J lost 3 bases, with 6 bases between them. Full variable domain (outside the CDR3, taken from reference TRBV28 and TRBJ2-3): DVKVTQSSRYLVKRTGEKVFLECVQDMDHENMFWYRQDPGLGLRLIYFSYDVKMKEKGDIPEGYSVSREKKERFSLILESASTNQTSMYLCASSETTDTQYFGPGTRLTVL.

The rearrangement links TRBV19 to TRBJ1-5; 10 positions match TRBD1. The CDR3 is 16 residues long. In germline, CDR1 is LNHDA, CDR2 SQIVND (reference sequence). Trimming at V came to 7 bases and at J to 1 base, leaving 7 bases not matched to a gene. Here the CDR3 reads CASILTGGWSNQPQHF. In DNA, the CDR3 is TGTGCCAGTATCCTGACAGGGGGCTGGAGCAATCAGCCCCAGCATTTT.

The chain combines TRBV9 with TRBJ2-3; D is unresolved. V lost 0 bases and J lost 5, with 19 bases in between. The germline CDR1 and CDR2 sequences are SGDLS and YYNGEE. The CDR3 has 17 amino acids. CDR3 residues: CASSVVGRGGLGDTQYF. CDR3 in DNA: TGTGCCAGCAGCGTAGTGGGTCGAGGCGGTCTCGGAGATACGCAGTATTTT. Drawing the rest from reference TRBV9 and TRBJ2-3, the complete variable domain is DSGVTQTPKHLITATGQRVTLRCSPRSGDLSVYWYQQSLDQGLQFLIQYYNGEERAKGNILERFSAQQFPDLHSELNLSSLELGDSALYFCASSVVGRGGLGDTQYFGPGTRLTVL.

This chain joins TRBV14 and TRBJ2-5; the D is unclear. Trimming removed 1 base at V and 4 bases at J, with 13 bases between. CDR1 and CDR2 (germline): SGHDN, FVKESK. The CDR3 is 15 residues long. CDR3 sequence: CASSQGALWLETQYF. The DNA for the CDR3 is TGTGCCAGCAGCCAAGGAGCACTATGGCTAGAGACCCAGTACTTC.

The chain uses TRBV28 and TRBJ1-4; D is ambiguous. Germline CDR1 and CDR2: MDHEN and SYDVKM. The CDR3 is made up of 14 amino acids. Trimming took 7 bases from V and 5 from J, leaving 14 bases between them. The CDR3 region has the DNA TGTGCCAGCACCCTCGGGCGAAGGAATGAAAAACTGTTTTTT. Its protein product is CASTLGRRNEKLFF.

The chain employs TRBV6-6 and TRBJ1-2; 7 nucleotides align to TRBD1. This CDR3 is built from 12 residues. Germline V gene sequence: CDR1 MNHNY, CDR2 SVGAGI (reference sequence). V shed 2 bases and J 6 bases; nucleotides not matched to a gene: 0. The DNA of the CDR3 is TGTGCCAGCAGTTACACAGGGGATGGCTACACCTTC. This gives the protein CASSYTGDGYTF.

The rearrangement uses TRBV5-6 and TRBJ2-7; 11 bases agree with TRBD2. Germline V lookup: CDR1 SGHDT, CDR2 YYEEEE. V shed 7 bases and J 1 base; nucleotides not matched to a gene: 16. The CDR3 loop spans 18 amino acids. For the CDR3, the DNA is TGTGCCAGCGCGGTCCTTGGTAGCGGGAGGGCGAGATCCTACGAGCAGTACTTC. Protein product: CASAVLGSGRARSYEQYF.

V is TRBV7-2 and J is TRBJ1-5; TRBD1 might be the D (6 bases). This CDR3 region has 15 residues. CDR1 SGHTA and CDR2 FQGNSA come from the germline V gene. V was pared by 1 base and J by 2 bases, with 9 bases between. The CDR3 is CASSLENRGNQPQHF. CDR3 bases: TGTGCCAGCAGCTTAGAAAACAGGGGCAATCAGCCCCAGCATTTT. Full variable domain (missing parts from reference TRBV7-2 and TRBJ1-5): GAGVSQSPSNKVTEKGKDVELRCDPISGHTALYWYRQSLGQGLEFLIYFQGNSAPDKSGLPSDRFSAERTGGSVSTLTIQRTQQEDSAVYLCASSLENRGNQPQHFGDGTRLSIL.